Each of the 13 T cell receptor beta chains below was sequenced from the same sample in a study of T cell clonotyping in hematopoietic cell transplantation (dated by TCRdb to the early 2020s). The library relied on the immunoSEQ multiplex PCR assay. TCRdb retrieved this table from immuneACCESS and kept in-frame rearrangements only. Not all clones are present; in checked studies, unresolved V genes account for under half, and no reason is known for the remainder. The sample table records about 41,000 clones; roughly 80% of these occur just once. The top ten clones comprise approximately 4.9% of the sample. Explained via the paper, the time point label denotes: recipient sample about 28 days before transplant, after cytoreduction. This sample comprised peripheral blood mononuclear cells, obtained before stem cell transplant. These receptors were taken from a man between 60 and 75 years old with myelodysplastic syndrome. Some clones in this sample may be carry-over from other donors' samples.

The chain employs TRBV5-4 and TRBJ2-1; 7 nucleotides match TRBD2. Germline CDR1 SGHNT, CDR2 YYREEE (reference sequence). The CDR3 totals 15 residues. Trimming at V came to 0 bases and at J to 5 bases, leaving 5 bases not matched to a gene. The CDR3 coding sequence is TGTGCCAGCAGCTTGGCCGGGGCGGGGGACAATGAGCAGTTCTTC. Translated, it gives CASSLAGAGDNEQFF.

The rearrangement links TRBV7-9 to TRBJ1-1; TRBD1 aligns across 7 bases. CDR1 and CDR2 (germline): SEHNR, FQNEAQ (reference sequence). The CDR3 has 15 residues. The junction had 8 bases not matched to a gene; V was cut back by 6 bases and J by 1 base. CDR3 sequence (DNA): TGTGCCAGCAGGTCCGGGACAGCCAAGAACACTGAAGCTTTCTTT. This gives the protein CASRSGTAKNTEAFF.

The V gene is TRBV4-3, the J gene TRBJ2-5, with D tentatively TRBD1 (5 bases). Between the trimmed V and J ends, which lost 0 bases and 5 bases, there was a span of 13 bases. CDR1 LGHNA and CDR2 YSLEER come from the germline V gene. The CDR3 runs to 15 residues. CDR3 in amino acids: CASSQDPRQWETQYF. The DNA of the CDR3 is TGCGCCAGCAGCCAAGATCCCCGACAGTGGGAGACCCAGTACTTC.

The V and J genes are TRBV19 and TRBJ1-2, with TRBD1 identical over 7 bases. The CDR3 totals 15 residues. Germline CDR1 reads LNHDA; CDR2 reads SQIVND (reference sequence). V shed 7 bases, J shed 8 bases, and the junction held 16 bases outside the gene matches. The CDR3 DNA is TGTGCCAGTAAGGGACAGTCAAATCTACTAGGCGGCTACACCTTC. Translated, it gives CASKGQSNLLGGYTF.

This sequence joins TRBV29-1 and TRBJ2-1; D is possibly TRBD2 (5 bases). Trimming took off 4 bases at V and 6 bases at J, with 10 bases between the two ends. Germline values: CDR1 SQVTM, CDR2 ANQGSEA. The CDR3 sequence is 12 residues long. The CDR3 sequence: CSVARTGNEQFF. The CDR3, as DNA: TGCAGCGTTGCCAGGACTGGCAATGAGCAGTTCTTC.

This clone was counted only a few times. V and J are TRBV30 and TRBJ1-4; no firm D call. V lost 5 bases and J 8 bases, leaving 15 bases between the germline ends. The CDR3 has 13 amino acids. The germline CDR1 and CDR2 sequences are GTSNPN and SVGIG (reference sequence). CDR3 region: CAWSTPPKEKLFF. As DNA, the CDR3 is TGTGCCTGGTCTACTCCTCCGAAGGAAAAACTGTTTTTT.

The rearrangement links TRBV5-6 to TRBJ2-7; D could derive from TRBD1 or TRBD2 (5 bases each). There are 13 residues in the CDR3. V was trimmed by 3 bases and J by 9 bases, leaving 16 bases between them. Germline CDR1 and CDR2: SGHDT and YYEEEE. CDR3 sequence: CASSSGTHRGQYF. The CDR3 DNA reads TGTGCCAGCAGCTCCGGGACCCATCGCGGGCAGTACTTC.

V usage is TRBV25-1 and J usage is TRBJ1-4, with D hard to call. The CDR3 is made up of 14 amino acids. V lost 2 bases and J lost 8, with 12 bases in between. Germline loops: CDR1 MGHDK, CDR2 SYGVNS. The CDR3 coding sequence is TGTGCCAGCAGTGAAGGGCACGCTCGGGAAAAACTGTTTTTT. It is translated as CASSEGHAREKLFF.

The chain couples TRBV10-3 to TRBJ2-7; 11 bases fit TRBD2. Germline lookup yields CDR1 ENHRY and CDR2 SYGVKD. The CDR3 has 15 amino acids. The J segment lost 1 base and the V segment lost 10 bases, leaving 9 bases of the junction unmatched. The chain's CDR3 is CATHGSGGESYEQYF. The CDR3 DNA sequence: TGTGCCACCCACGGTAGCGGGGGGGAGTCCTACGAGCAGTACTTC.

A single count supports this clone. V is TRBV7-8 and J is TRBJ2-7; a weak D match, TRBD1 (6 bases). Trimming pared 4 bases from V and 0 bases from J, leaving 13 bases between. The CDR3 is 15 residues long. The V gene's germline CDR1 is SGHVS and CDR2 FQNEAQ. The CDR3 spells CASSSRDKSSYEQYF. The CDR3 bases are TGTGCCAGCAGCTCCCGGGACAAGAGCTCCTACGAGCAGTACTTC.

The chain joins TRBV6-8 to TRBJ2-3; the match to TRBD2 covers 7 bases. With V trimmed by 7 bases and J by 0 bases, 7 bases remained unmatched. The CDR3 is made up of 15 amino acids. Germline values: CDR1 MNHGY, CDR2 SAAAGT. CDR3 amino acids: CASNTGRGSTDTQYF. Here the CDR3 DNA reads TGTGCCAGCAATACGGGGCGGGGGAGCACAGATACGCAGTATTTT.

In the case of this clone: The junction differs from germline at one of its ends, possibly a read error. The chain has TRBV2 and TRBJ1-5; 9 bases are a match to TRBD1. The CDR3 loop spans 15 amino acids. Germline CDR1 reads SNHLY; CDR2 reads FYNNEI. DNA of the CDR3: TGTGCCAGCGGTGACAGGGGGGATAGCAATCAGCCCCAGCATTTT. Encoded protein: CASGDRGDSNQPQHF.

The chain carries TRBV4-3 and TRBJ2-2; D call uncertain. V dropped 0 bases and J dropped 4 bases, with 6 bases sitting between them. Germline V CDR1 and CDR2: LGHNA, YSLEER. This CDR3 comprises 14 residues. CDR3 in DNA: TGCGCCAGCAGCCAAGATAGTTTCACCGGGGAGCTGTTTTTT. Protein sequence: CASSQDSFTGELFF.